This paragraph reports one T cell receptor (beta chain). Its antigen is not identified. Trimming removed 4 bases from V and 1 base from J; junction bases left unmatched: 1. The V gene's germline CDR1 is SQVTM and CDR2 ANQGSEA. The CDR3 contains 14 residues. Sequencing was performed with immunoSEQ multiplex PCR; in TCRdb, only in-frame clones are kept and a portion is missing. The table has about 76,000 clones, approximately 87% seen once. Extraction of around 2 micrograms of genomic DNA from cryopreserved PBMCs supplied material for TCR beta libraries. The data stem from a study of cytotoxic CD8 clonotypes in ibrutinib-treated CLL. Broader study findings: Collection times varied between progressing and sustained-remission patients.

The source is a human donor with chronic lymphocytic leukemia. The material was PBMCs, obtained after 24 months of ibrutinib treatment. This chain uses TRBV29-1 with TRBJ1-1, with 12 bases matching TRBD1. This chain's CDR3 is CSVGDRGRNTEAFF. Here the CDR3 DNA reads TGCAGCGTTGGGGACAGGGGGCGGAACACTGAAGCTTTCTTT.